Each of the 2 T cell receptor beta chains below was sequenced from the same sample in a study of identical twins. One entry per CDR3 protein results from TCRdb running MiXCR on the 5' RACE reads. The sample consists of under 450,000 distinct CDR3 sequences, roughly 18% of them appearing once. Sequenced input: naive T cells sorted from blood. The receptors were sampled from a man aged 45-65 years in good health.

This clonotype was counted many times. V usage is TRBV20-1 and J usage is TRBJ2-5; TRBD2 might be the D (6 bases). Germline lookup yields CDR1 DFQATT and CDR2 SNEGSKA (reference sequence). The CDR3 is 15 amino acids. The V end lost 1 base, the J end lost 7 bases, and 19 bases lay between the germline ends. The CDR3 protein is CSARGVGGFSGTQYF. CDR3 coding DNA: TGCAGTGCTAGAGGAGTGGGGGGTTTTTCTGGGACCCAGTACTTC.

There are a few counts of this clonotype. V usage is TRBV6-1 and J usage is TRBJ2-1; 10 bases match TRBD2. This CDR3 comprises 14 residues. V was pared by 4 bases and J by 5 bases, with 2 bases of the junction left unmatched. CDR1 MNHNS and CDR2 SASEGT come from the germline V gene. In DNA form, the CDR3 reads TGTGCCAGCAGTGGGCTAGCGGGGGACAATGAGCAGTTCTTC. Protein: CASSGLAGDNEQFF.